Sequencing of this TCR beta chain was carried out in a study of response to subunit inactivated influenza vaccine. General study results and limits: Each seasonal influenza vaccination recruits few new T cells, the authors suggested.

CDR3 size: 16 residues. Germline V gene data show CDR1 as DFQATT and CDR2 as SNEGSKA (reference sequence). V shed 4 bases, J shed 1 base, and the junction held 5 bases outside the gene matches. As for this clonotype: Its antigen is unknown.

TCRdb processed the RT-PCR reads anew with MiXCR; each CDR3 protein has one entry. The sample lists about 650,000 distinct CDR3 sequences, 14% occurring once. The chain couples TRBV20-1 to TRBJ2-3; 13 positions match TRBD2. The starting material was PBMCs from blood, obtained 14 to 15 days before vaccination. The source is a man aged 45-65 years who received an inactivated influenza vaccine. For the CDR3, the DNA is TGCAGTGCTATCCCCGGGACTAGCGGGGGCACAGATACGCAGTATTTT. Its protein product is CSAIPGTSGGTDTQYF.